A selection of T cell receptor beta chains follows, all from one sample in a study of technical replicates of blood from a handful of donors. Only in-frame clones appear in the TCRdb table, and some are missing; sequencing was by immunoSEQ multiplex PCR. Altogether roughly 15,000 clones are present, around 80% being singletons, with the ten largest covering roughly 13%. Sequenced: PBMCs. The receptors were sampled from a human donor in good health. The CDR3 runs from the conserved cysteine through the conserved F or W. Fields, in order: D gene, V gene, clone size, J gene, CDR3 DNA, CDR3 protein. D genes are given only for firm matches. Expanded clones get a size class; other rows say once, few or many, or leave the size out.

.	TRBV5-1	.	TRBJ2-4	TGCGCCAGCAGCTTGGGTTGGGGGCGCATGGCCAAAAACATTCAGTACTTC	CASSLGWGRMAKNIQYF
.	TRBV27	.	TRBJ2-1	TGTGCCAGCAGTTTAACGTGGGAGGCCAATGAGCAGTTCTTC	CASSLTWEANEQFF
TRBD1	TRBV6-1	.	TRBJ1-5	TGTGCCAGCAGTGAACGAACAGGGGGATATCAGCCCCAGCATTTT	CASSERTGGYQPQHF
.	TRBV7-9	.	TRBJ2-5	TGTGCCAGCAGCCCGACTGGGGAGTGGGAGACCCAGTACTTC	CASSPTGEWETQYF
.	TRBV19	few	TRBJ1-2	TGTGCCAGCAGTCCCTCCCGGCGGGGCTACACCTTC	CASSPSRRGYTF
.	TRBV11-2	.	TRBJ2-7	TGTGCCAGCAGCTTAGTACAAGGCGGCGCCTACGAGCAGTACTTC	CASSLVQGGAYEQYF
.	TRBV4-1	.	TRBJ2-3	TGCGCCAGCAGCCAAGTAGATCTAGTGAGCTCAGATACGCAGTATTTT	CASSQVDLVSSDTQYF
.	TRBV7-9	.	TRBJ2-3	TGTGCCAGCAGCTGGACTGAAAATACGCAGTATTTT	CASSWTENTQYF
TRBD1	TRBV5-4	.	TRBJ1-5	TGTGCCAGCAGCCCTGGGACAGGCGATCAGCCCCAGCATTTT	CASSPGTGDQPQHF
.	TRBV10-3	.	TRBJ2-2	TGTGCCATCAGTGAGTCGACAGATACCACCGGGGAGCTGTTTTTT	CAISESTDTTGELFF
.	TRBV7-9	.	TRBJ1-2	TGTGCCAGCAGCTTAGGGACAGCCTCGAGGGGTGGCTACACCTTC	CASSLGTASRGGYTF
TRBD1	TRBV7-8	.	TRBJ1-2	TGTGCCAGCAGCCCAGAGGGGGCGGGACAGGGATTGAATGGCTACACCTTC	CASSPEGAGQGLNGYTF
TRBD2	TRBV5-4	.	TRBJ2-3	TGTGCCAGCAGCCATGCCTTACTAGCGGCTAGCACAGATACGCAGTATTTT	CASSHALLAASTDTQYF
TRBD2	TRBV5-4	.	TRBJ2-5	TGTGCCAGCAGCGGGACTAGCGGGAAGCAAGAGACCCAGTACTTC	CASSGTSGKQETQYF
TRBD1	TRBV18	.	TRBJ1-2	TGTGCCAGCTCACCACCGAGTGTGCAGGGGGACTATGGCTACACCTTC	CASSPPSVQGDYGYTF
.	TRBV30	.	TRBJ1-2	TGTGCCTGGAGTGTTGGCCAGATCTATGGCTACACCTTC	CAWSVGQIYGYTF
.	TRBV30	.	TRBJ2-3	TGTGCCTGGGCCCGCGGGGTCAGCACAGATACGCAGTATTTT	CAWARGVSTDTQYF
TRBD1	TRBV19	.	TRBJ2-7	TGTGCCAGTAGTACTTCGGACAGGGTTGACGAGCAGTACTTC	CASSTSDRVDEQYF
TRBD1	TRBV4-1	.	TRBJ2-2	TGCGCCAGCACCCTCGACAGGGCGGCCGGGGAGCTGTTTTTT	CASTLDRAAGELFF
.	TRBV28	.	TRBJ2-7	TGTGCCAGCAGGAGGCAGGGCCCCTACGAGCAGTACTTC	CASRRQGPYEQYF
.	TRBV27	few	TRBJ1-1	TGTGCCAGCAGTCCAACAGGGCTCACTGAAGCTTTCTTT	CASSPTGLTEAFF
TRBD1	TRBV5-1	.	TRBJ2-2	TGCGCCAGCAGCTTGGGGGACAGACACACCGGGGAGCTGTTTTTT	CASSLGDRHTGELFF
.	TRBV2	.	TRBJ2-5	TGTGCCACCGCACGGGGCCAAGAGACCCAGTACTTC	CATARGQETQYF
.	TRBV15	.	TRBJ2-1	TGTGCCACCAGCAGAGCCGGAAGGGAGAGGTTTTATGAGCAGTTCTTC	CATSRAGRERFYEQFF
.	TRBV10-1	.	TRBJ2-5	TGCGCCAGCAGTGAGTCGTGGAGGTCGGAGACCCAGTACTTC	CASSESWRSETQYF
TRBD2	TRBV5-4	.	TRBJ2-2	TGTGCCAGCAGCCCCTTGGGGCGGGAGGGCGACGGGGAGCTGTTTTTT	CASSPLGREGDGELFF
TRBD1	TRBV7-6	.	TRBJ2-1	TGTGCCAGCAGCTTAGGACAGGGTCCCTGGTTCTTC	CASSLGQGPWFF
TRBD2	TRBV11-3	.	TRBJ2-7	TGTGCCAGCAGCTTAGCGGGAGGCTCCTACGAGCAGTACTTC	CASSLAGGSYEQYF
.	TRBV27	.	TRBJ2-7	TGTGCCAGCAGTTTCCGGGAAGGAGCCTACGAGCAGTACTTC	CASSFREGAYEQYF
TRBD1	TRBV15	.	TRBJ2-7	TGTGCCACCAGCGGGGGACAGGGGGTTTCCTACGAGCAGTACTTC	CATSGGQGVSYEQYF
TRBD2	TRBV7-8	.	TRBJ2-5	TGTGCCAGCCAGCGGGCTAGCGGGCAACAAGAGACCCAGTACTTC	CASQRASGQQETQYF
.	TRBV19	once	TRBJ2-7	TGTGCCAGTAGTATGAGGAAGGGGATTTCCTACGAGCAGTACTTC	CASSMRKGISYEQYF
TRBD1	TRBV6-1	.	TRBJ1-1	TGTGCCAGCAACCGGGGACAGACCATGAACACTGAAGCTTTCTTT	CASNRGQTMNTEAFF
.	TRBV11-2	.	TRBJ2-7	TGTGCCAGCAGCTTAGATGGTGGGAAGGGCGGGCAGTATTTC	CASSLDGGKGGQYF
TRBD2	TRBV6-5	.	TRBJ2-5	TGTGCCAGCAGCGAAGTGGGAGGGAGGAAGACCCAGTACTTC	CASSEVGGRKTQYF
TRBD2	TRBV5-1	.	TRBJ2-2	TGCGCCAGCCTCCCCAGCGGGGGGAACACCGGGGAGCTGTTTTTT	CASLPSGGNTGELFF
.	TRBV11-2	.	TRBJ2-1	TGTGCCAGCAGCTTATTTATGGCAGGAATCTACAATGAGCAGTTCTTC	CASSLFMAGIYNEQFF
TRBD1	TRBV6-6	.	TRBJ2-3	TGTGCCAGCAGTTTAACAGGGGGCGGGACAGATACGCAGTATTTT	CASSLTGGGTDTQYF
.	TRBV11-2	.	TRBJ2-7	TGTGCCAGCAGCTTAGTTACAGGCCTCTACGAGCAGTACTTC	CASSLVTGLYEQYF
.	TRBV5-4	.	TRBJ1-1	TGTGCCAGCAGCTTGCCCACCACATCGAACACTGAAGCTTTCTTT	CASSLPTTSNTEAFF
TRBD2	TRBV5-1	.	TRBJ2-3	TGCGCCAGCAGCTTGGAGTTGCGGGAGGGCACAGATACGCAGTATTTT	CASSLELREGTDTQYF
.	TRBV5-1	.	TRBJ2-7	TGCGCCAGCAGCTTGGCCCAGGCCCCCGATCAAAACGACTACGAGCAGTACTTC	CASSLAQAPDQNDYEQYF
.	TRBV5-4	.	TRBJ2-5	TGTGCCAGCAGCTACGGGTCTACTCAAGAGACCCAGTACTTC	CASSYGSTQETQYF
TRBD2	TRBV29-1	.	TRBJ2-1	TGCAGCGTAATACGGGGGACTAACAATGAGCAGTTCTTC	CSVIRGTNNEQFF
.	TRBV7-6	.	TRBJ2-5	TGTGCCAGCAGCTTAGCCAGGAGCGGCCAAGAGACCCAGTACTTC	CASSLARSGQETQYF